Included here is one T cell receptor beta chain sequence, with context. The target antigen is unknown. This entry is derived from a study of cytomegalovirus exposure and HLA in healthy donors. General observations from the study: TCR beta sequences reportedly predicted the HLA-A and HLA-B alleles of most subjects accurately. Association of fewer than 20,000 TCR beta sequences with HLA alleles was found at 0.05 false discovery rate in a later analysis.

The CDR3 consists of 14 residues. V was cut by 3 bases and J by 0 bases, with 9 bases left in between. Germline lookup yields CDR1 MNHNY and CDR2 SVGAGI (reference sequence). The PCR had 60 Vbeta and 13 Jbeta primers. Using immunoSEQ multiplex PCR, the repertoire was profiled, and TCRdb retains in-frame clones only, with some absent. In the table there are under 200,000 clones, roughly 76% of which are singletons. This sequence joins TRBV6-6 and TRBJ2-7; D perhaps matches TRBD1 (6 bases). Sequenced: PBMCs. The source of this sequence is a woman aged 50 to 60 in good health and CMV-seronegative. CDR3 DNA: TGTGCCAGCAGTTATGGACAGACCTCCTACGAGCAGTACTTC. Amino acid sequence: CASSYGQTSYEQYF.